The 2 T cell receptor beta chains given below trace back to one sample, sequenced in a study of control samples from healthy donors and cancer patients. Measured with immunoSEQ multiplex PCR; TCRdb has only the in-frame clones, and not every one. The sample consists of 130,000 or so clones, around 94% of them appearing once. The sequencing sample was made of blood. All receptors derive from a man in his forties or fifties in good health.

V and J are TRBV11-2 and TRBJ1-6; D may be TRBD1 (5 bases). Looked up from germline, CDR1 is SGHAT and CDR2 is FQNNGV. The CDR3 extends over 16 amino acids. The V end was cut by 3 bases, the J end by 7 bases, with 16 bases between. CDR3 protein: CASSFPMGGGNSPLHF. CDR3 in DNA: TGTGCCAGCAGCTTCCCCATGGGGGGAGGGAATTCACCCCTCCACTTT. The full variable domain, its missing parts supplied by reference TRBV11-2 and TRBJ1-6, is EAGVAQSPRYKIIEKRQSVAFWCNPISGHATLYWYQQILGQGPKLLIQFQNNGVVDDSQLPKDRFSAERLKGVDSTLKIQPAKLEDSAVYLCASSFPMGGGNSPLHFGNGTRLTVT.

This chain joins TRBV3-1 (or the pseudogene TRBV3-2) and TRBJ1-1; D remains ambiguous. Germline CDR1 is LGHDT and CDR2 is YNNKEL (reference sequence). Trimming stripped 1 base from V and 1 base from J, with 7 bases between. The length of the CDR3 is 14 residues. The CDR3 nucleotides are TGTGCCAGCAGCCAAGGCTGGCAGAACACTGAAGCTTTCTTT. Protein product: CASSQGWQNTEAFF.